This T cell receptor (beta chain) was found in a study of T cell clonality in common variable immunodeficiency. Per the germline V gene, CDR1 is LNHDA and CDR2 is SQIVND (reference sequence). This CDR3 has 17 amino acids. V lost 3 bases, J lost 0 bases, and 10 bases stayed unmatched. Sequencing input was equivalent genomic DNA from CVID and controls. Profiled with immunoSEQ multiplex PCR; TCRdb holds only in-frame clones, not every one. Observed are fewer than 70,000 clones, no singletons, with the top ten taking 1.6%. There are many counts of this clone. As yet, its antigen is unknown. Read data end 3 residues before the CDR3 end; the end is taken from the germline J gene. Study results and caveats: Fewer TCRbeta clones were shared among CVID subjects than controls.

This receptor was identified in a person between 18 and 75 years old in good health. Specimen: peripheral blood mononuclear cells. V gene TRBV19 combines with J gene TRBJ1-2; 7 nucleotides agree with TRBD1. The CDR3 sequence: CASSIPGDRRSNYGYTF. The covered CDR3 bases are TGTGCCAGTAGTATCCCCGGGGACAGACGATCTAACTATGGC.